The sequence of this T cell receptor (beta chain) was determined in a study of cytomegalovirus exposure and HLA in healthy donors. Findings and limits, study-wide: Versus the roughly 670-donor mean, an Asian-associated ancestry cluster reportedly showed fewer N-insertions in a later analysis. Associated with cytomegalovirus, according to the listing, were some 180 TCR beta chains. Most subjects' HLA-A and HLA-B alleles were reportedly predicted from TCR beta sequences.

Amplification used 60 Vbeta primers and 13 Jbeta primers. Some clones are missing from TCRdb's copy, which holds only in-frame ones; the method was immunoSEQ multiplex PCR. The sample lists 65,000 to 90,000 clones; 82% were seen once. This clone was seen once. Its matching antigen is unknown. This CDR3 comprises 14 residues. The germline gives CDR1 SEHNR, CDR2 FQNEAQ (reference sequence). V lost 4 bases, J lost 4 bases, and 14 bases lay in between. J is TRBJ2-7 and V is TRBV7-9; D perhaps matches TRBD1 (5 bases). The specimen was PBMCs. This TCR derives from a man aged 18 to 35 in good health and CMV-seronegative. CDR3 coding DNA: TGTGCCAGCAGCTACCAACGGACACCTTACGAGCAGTACTTC. It is translated as CASSYQRTPYEQYF.